The subject of this entry is one T cell receptor beta chain. CDR1 is SGHRS, CDR2 YFSETQ, per germline. The J segment lost 7 bases and the V segment lost 0 bases, leaving 13 bases of the junction unmatched. This CDR3 contains 18 residues. This record belongs to a study of cytomegalovirus exposure and HLA in healthy donors. Amplification used 60 Vbeta primers and 13 Jbeta primers. Generated by immunoSEQ multiplex PCR, the TCRdb table keeps only in-frame clones and is missing some. Among some 200,000 clones, more than 65% were seen once, and the ten largest hold around 1.9%. This clonotype originated in a woman aged 30 to 39 in good health and CMV-seronegative. V gene TRBV5-1 combines with J gene TRBJ1-4; 9 nucleotides align to TRBD1. Material: PBMCs. The CDR3 region has the DNA TGCGCCAGCAGCTTGGAGGGACAGGGAGGAGGATCGGTTGAAAAACTGTTTTTT. It is translated as CASSLEGQGGGSVEKLFF.